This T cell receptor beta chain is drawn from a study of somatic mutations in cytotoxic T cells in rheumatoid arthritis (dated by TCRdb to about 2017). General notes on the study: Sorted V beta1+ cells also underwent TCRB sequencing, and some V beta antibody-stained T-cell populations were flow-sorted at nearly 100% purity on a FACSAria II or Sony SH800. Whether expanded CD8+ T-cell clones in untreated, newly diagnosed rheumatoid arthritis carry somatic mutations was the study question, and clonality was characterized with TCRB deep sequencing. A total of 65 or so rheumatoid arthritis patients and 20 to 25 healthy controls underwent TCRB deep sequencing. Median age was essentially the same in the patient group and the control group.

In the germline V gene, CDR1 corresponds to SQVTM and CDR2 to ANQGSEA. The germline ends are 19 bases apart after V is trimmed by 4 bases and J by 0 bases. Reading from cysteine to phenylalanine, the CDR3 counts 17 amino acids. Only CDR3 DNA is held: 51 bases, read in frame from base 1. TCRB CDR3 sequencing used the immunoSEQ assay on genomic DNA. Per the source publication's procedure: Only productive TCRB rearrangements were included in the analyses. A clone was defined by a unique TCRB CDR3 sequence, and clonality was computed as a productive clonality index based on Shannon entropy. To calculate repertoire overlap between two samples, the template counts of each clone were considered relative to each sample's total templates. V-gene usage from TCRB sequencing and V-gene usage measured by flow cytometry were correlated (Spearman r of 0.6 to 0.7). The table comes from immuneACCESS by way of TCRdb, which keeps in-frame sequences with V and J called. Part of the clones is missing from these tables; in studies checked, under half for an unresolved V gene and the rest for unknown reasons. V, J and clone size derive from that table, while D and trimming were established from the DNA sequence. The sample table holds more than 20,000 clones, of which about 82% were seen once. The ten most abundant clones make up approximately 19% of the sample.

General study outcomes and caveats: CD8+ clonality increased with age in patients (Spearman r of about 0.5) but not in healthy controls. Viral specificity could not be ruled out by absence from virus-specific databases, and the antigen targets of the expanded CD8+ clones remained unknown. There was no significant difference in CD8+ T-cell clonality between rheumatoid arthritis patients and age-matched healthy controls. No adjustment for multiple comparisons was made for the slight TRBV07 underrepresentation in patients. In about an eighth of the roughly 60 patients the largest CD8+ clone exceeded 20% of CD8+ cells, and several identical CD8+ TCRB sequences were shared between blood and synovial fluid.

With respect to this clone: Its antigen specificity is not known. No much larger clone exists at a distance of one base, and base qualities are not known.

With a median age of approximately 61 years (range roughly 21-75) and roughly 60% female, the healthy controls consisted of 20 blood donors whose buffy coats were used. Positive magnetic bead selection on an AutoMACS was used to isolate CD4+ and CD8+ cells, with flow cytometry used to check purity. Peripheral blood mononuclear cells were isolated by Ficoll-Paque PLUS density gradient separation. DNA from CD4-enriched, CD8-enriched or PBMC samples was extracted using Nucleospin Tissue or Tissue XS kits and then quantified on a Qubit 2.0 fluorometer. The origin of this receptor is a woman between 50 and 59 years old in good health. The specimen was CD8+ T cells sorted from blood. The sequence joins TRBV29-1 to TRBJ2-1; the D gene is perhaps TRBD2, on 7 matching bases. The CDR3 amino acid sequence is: CSVGGGAMPSSYNEQFF. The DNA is TGCAGCGTTGGAGGGGGGGCGATGCCCAGCTCCTACAATGAGCAGTTCTTC.